This TCR beta chain was recovered during a study of T-cell reconstitution after alpha-beta-depleted transplantation in children (dated by TCRdb to 2016 to 2018). In terms of the full investigation: The study quantitatively tracked T-cell immune reconstitution after TCRalphabeta/CD19-depleted allogeneic hematopoietic cell transplantation in children using TCR repertoire profiling.

Measured from the cysteine to the phenylalanine, the CDR3 is 13 residues long. Only CDR3 DNA is held: 39 bases, read in frame from base 1. V is pared back by 5 bases and J by 1 base, with 5 bases lying between the germline termini. The library relied on PCR. Sequencing was carried out with an Illumina HiSeq 2500. TCR libraries were prepared with molecular barcoding, using unique molecular identifiers to normalize TCRbeta repertoire quantification. TCRdb reprocessing: public reads trimmed at Q25 with fastp, clones called with MiXCR, in-frame beta chains kept. Every CDR3 protein is listed once, alongside the most common genes and DNA of its rows. The sample table lists fewer than 120,000 distinct CDR3 sequences, about 9.4% of them with a count of one. The top ten clonotypes cover approximately 8% of the sample. This clonotype has ten or more counts. This clone's antigen is unknown. No much larger clonotype is one base removed from it; base qualities were not supplied.

The sequencing used PBMCs from the stem cell graft donor, collected from the stem cell graft. Here the chain combines TRBV12-3 or TRBV12-4 and TRBJ2-2; there is no confident call for the D gene. The TCR comes from a human donor who donated a stem cell graft to a child with acute lymphoblastic leukemia. The CDR3 reads CASSDLNTGELFF. In nucleotides, the sequence is TGTGCCAGCAGTGACCTGAACACCGGGGAGCTGTTTTTT.